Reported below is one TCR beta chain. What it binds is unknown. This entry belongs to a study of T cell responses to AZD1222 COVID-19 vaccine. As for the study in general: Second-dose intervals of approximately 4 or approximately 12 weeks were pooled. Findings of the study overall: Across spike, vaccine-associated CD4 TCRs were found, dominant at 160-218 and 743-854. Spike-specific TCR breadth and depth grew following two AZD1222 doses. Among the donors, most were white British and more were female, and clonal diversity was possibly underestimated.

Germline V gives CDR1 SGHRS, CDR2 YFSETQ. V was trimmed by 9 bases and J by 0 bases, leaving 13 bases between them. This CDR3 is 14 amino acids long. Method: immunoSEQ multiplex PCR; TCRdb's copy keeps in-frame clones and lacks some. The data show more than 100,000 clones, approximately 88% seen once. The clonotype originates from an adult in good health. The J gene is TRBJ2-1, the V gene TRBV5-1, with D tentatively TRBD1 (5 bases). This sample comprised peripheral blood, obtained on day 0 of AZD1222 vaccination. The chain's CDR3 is CATQQDSSYNEQFF. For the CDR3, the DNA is TGCGCCACCCAACAGGATAGCTCCTACAATGAGCAGTTCTTC.